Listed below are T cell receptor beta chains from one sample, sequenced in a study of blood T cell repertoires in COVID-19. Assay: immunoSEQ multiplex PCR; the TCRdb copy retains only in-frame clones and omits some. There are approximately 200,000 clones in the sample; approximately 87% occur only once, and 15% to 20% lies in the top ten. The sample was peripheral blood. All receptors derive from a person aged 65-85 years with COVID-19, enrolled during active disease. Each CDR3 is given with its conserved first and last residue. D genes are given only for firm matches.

CDR3: CASSPPGTRGGYTF
D: .
V: TRBV5-1
length: 14

CDR3: CASSQGASNEKLFF
D: .
V: TRBV4-2
length: 14

CDR3: CASSLERRGRNTEAFF
D: .
V: TRBV11-1
length: 16

CDR3: CASSSTGGRTEAFF
D: TRBD1
V: TRBV7-9
length: 14

CDR3: CASSLAGVLYEQYF
D: .
V: TRBV11-2
length: 14

CDR3: CASSLEDGNLYGYTF
D: .
V: TRBV5-4
length: 15

CDR3: CASSLILQNTEAFF
D: .
V: TRBV5-5
length: 14

CDR3: CASSSWGAHRTDTQYF
D: .
V: TRBV28
length: 16

CDR3: CASSVEQNYGYTF
D: .
V: TRBV9
length: 13

CDR3: CSVHLWGRGTDTQYF
D: .
V: TRBV29-1
length: 15

CDR3: CASSSAGTGGSYEQYF
D: TRBD1
V: TRBV13
length: 16

CDR3: CASSGPGTGGLETQYF
D: TRBD1
V: TRBV5-4
length: 16

CDR3: CASRTGSRTGELFF
D: TRBD1
V: TRBV28
length: 14

CDR3: CASGETSNTEAFF
D: .
V: TRBV11-3
length: 13

CDR3: CASNMGQGSHEQYF
D: TRBD1
V: TRBV6-6
length: 14

CDR3: CASSRFTGTGKYGYTF
D: TRBD1
V: TRBV5-8
length: 16

CDR3: CASSLTGGIRETQYF
D: TRBD2
V: TRBV28
length: 15

CDR3: CASRLGTAVNTEAFF
D: TRBD1
V: TRBV6-5
length: 15

CDR3: CASSTGHSSSTDTQYF
D: .
V: TRBV5-1
length: 16

CDR3: CSALTLEQYF
D: .
V: TRBV20-1
length: 10

CDR3: CASIGAGGELFF
D: .
V: TRBV28
length: 12

CDR3: CASSLDPGLAVQYF
D: TRBD2
V: TRBV5-5
length: 14

CDR3: CASSPGTSGYNEQFF
D: TRBD2
V: TRBV5-1
length: 15

CDR3: CASSLESARQNTEAFF
D: .
V: TRBV7-8
length: 16

CDR3: CASSHPDRQPQHF
D: .
V: TRBV7-2
length: 13

CDR3: CASTIRGDVTYEQYF
D: .
V: TRBV5-6
length: 15

CDR3: CASRTGTGFHEQYF
D: TRBD1
V: TRBV19
length: 14

CDR3: CASSLVATAGGETQYF
D: .
V: TRBV11-1
length: 16

CDR3: CATRGGSDYSPLHF
D: .
V: TRBV28
length: 14

CDR3: CASSQTLLYHEQFF
D: .
V: TRBV9
length: 14

CDR3: CSVRGYGYTF
D: .
V: TRBV20-1
length: 10